This TCR beta chain is drawn from a study of T cell repertoires in cytomegalovirus infection. Study as a whole: Epitope selection comprised recently identified HLA-C-restricted CMV epitopes and well-studied HLA-B-restricted CMV epitopes.

TCRdb independently ran MiXCR on the reads; one entry per CDR3 protein. The table has 750,000 to 950,000 distinct CDR3 sequences, 25% to 35% seen once. Remarks on this clonotype: Its antigen is not identified.

Germline V lookup: CDR1 ENHRY, CDR2 SYGVKD. This CDR3 is built from 16 residues. J lost 2 bases, V lost 2 bases, and 4 bases had no gene match. The sample here was cultured CD8+ T cells from PBMCs, taken from culture after CMV antigen stimulation. This TCR derives from a human donor in good health (CMV status not recorded). Some clones in this sample may be carry-over from other donors' samples. The J gene is TRBJ2-7, the V gene TRBV10-3, with TRBD2 matching 12 bases. The CDR3 protein is CAISETGTSGPYEQYV. The CDR3 nucleotides read TGTGCCATCAGTGAGACCGGGACTAGCGGGCCCTACGAGCAGTACGTC.